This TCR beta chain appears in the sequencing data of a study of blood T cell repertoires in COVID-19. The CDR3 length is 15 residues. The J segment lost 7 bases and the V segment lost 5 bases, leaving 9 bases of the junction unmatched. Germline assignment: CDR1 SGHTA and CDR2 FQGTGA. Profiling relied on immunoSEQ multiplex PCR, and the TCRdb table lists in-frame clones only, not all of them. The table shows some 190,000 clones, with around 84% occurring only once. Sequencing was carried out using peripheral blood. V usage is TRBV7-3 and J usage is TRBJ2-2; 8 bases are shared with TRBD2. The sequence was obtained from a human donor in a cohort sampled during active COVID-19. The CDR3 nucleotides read TGTGCCAGCAGCAGAACCGGGACTAGTAACGGGGAGCTGTTTTTT. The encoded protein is CASSRTGTSNGELFF. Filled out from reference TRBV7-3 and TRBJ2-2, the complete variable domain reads GAGVSQTPSNKVTEKGKYVELRCDPISGHTALYWYRQSLGQGPEFLIYFQGTGAADDSGLPNDRFFAVRPEGSVSTLKIQRTERGDSAVYLCASSRTGTSNGELFFGEGSRLTVL.